This section outlines one T cell receptor (beta chain) sequence together with its context. The data were taken from a study of Ad26.COV2.S vaccination and SARS-CoV-2 variants. Study details: The donor belonged to the COV1001 Ad26.COV2.S trial arm.

The CDR3 runs to 16 residues. V lost 0 bases, J lost 6 bases, and 3 bases stayed unmatched. Per the germline V gene, CDR1 is SGDLS and CDR2 is YYNGEE. Profiling relied on immunoSEQ multiplex PCR, and the TCRdb table lists in-frame clones only, not all of them. The sample has around 350,000 clones; around 83% are singletons. This sample's treatment: roughly 20 received Ad26.COV2.S at low or high dose, single or two shots; several received placebo; per-sample allocation not given. On day 63 after the first injection, vaccine and placebo recipients gave samples. The chain is built from TRBV9 and TRBJ2-1; 13 positions match TRBD2. Sequences were derived from peripheral blood, sampled in a trial of Ad26.COV2.S vaccine versus placebo. The receptor was isolated from a person aged 18-60 years who received the Ad26.COV2.S COVID-19 vaccine or a placebo. The DNA of the CDR3 is TGTGCCAGCAGCGTAGTCGGACTAGCGGGAGTCAATGAGCAGTTCTTC. Protein product: CASSVVGLAGVNEQFF.